What follows are 20 T cell receptor beta chains derived from one specimen sequenced in a study of blood T cell repertoires in COVID-19. The data were produced by immunoSEQ multiplex PCR, yet TCRdb's version contains in-frame clones alone and is incomplete. The sample has roughly 250,000 clones, about 87% seen once; the top ten hold about 2.5%. The material sequenced was PBMCs or T cells enriched from blood (not recorded which). The receptors originated from a woman aged 30 to 39 with acute COVID-19.

The rearrangement joins TRBV14 to TRBJ2-7; 7 nucleotides agree with TRBD2. Germline CDR1 reads SGHDN; CDR2 reads FVKESK. This CDR3 has 16 residues. Germline trimming cut 0 bases from V and 3 bases from J; bases unmatched to any gene: 8. CDR3 sequence: CASSQDNWRGSYEQYF. CDR3 in DNA: TGTGCCAGCAGCCAAGATAATTGGCGGGGGAGCTACGAGCAGTACTTC.

This chain joins TRBV18 and TRBJ1-1, with D uncertain. Germline CDR1 is KGHSH and CDR2 is LQKENI. Trimming took 2 bases from V and 0 from J, leaving 13 bases between them. The CDR3 has 16 residues. CDR3 bases: TGTGCCAGCTCACCATTAACAGTACACATGAACACTGAAGCTTTCTTT. It encodes CASSPLTVHMNTEAFF.

This clone was detected only once. The genes are TRBV5-1 and TRBJ2-5, with D unclear. The germline V and J ends were trimmed by 4 bases and 2 bases, with 3 bases remaining between them. CDR3 length: 11 amino acids. Germline V lookup: CDR1 SGHRS, CDR2 YFSETQ. CDR3 protein: CASSQQETQYF. In DNA, the CDR3 is TGCGCCAGCAGCCAGCAAGAGACCCAGTACTTC.

The chain uses TRBV19 and TRBJ1-5, with TRBD1 identical over 7 bases. There are 14 residues in the CDR3. From germline, CDR1 is LNHDA and CDR2 SQIVND (reference sequence). J gave up 3 bases and V 5 bases, and 4 bases lay outside the gene matches. The CDR3 DNA reads TGTGCCAGTAGTTGGGACAGATACAATCAGCCCCAGCATTTT. It specifies CASSWDRYNQPQHF.

This chain links TRBV24-1 with TRBJ1-2; maybe TRBD1 (6 bases). CDR1 is KGHDR, CDR2 SFDVKD, per germline. The CDR3 has 15 amino acids. V was shortened by 5 bases and J by 0 bases, with 12 bases between the two germline ends. CDR3 sequence: CATSVDRDTNYGYTF. The CDR3 coding sequence is TGTGCCACCAGTGTCGACCGGGACACTAACTATGGCTACACCTTC.

This clone appeared a single time. The J gene is TRBJ1-6, the V gene TRBV4-1; D is possibly TRBD1 (5 bases). The CDR3 contains 16 residues. V was cut by 3 bases and J by 4 bases, with 13 bases left in between. Germline-derived CDR1 and CDR2 are MGHRA and YSYEKL. The DNA of the CDR3 is TGCGCCAGCAGCCATCTCCACCGGGGGTATAATTCACCCCTCCACTTT. It translates to CASSHLHRGYNSPLHF.

The chain joins TRBV6-4 to TRBJ2-7; D remains ambiguous. The V end lost 0 bases, the J end lost 1 base, and 22 bases lay between the germline ends. CDR1 MRHNA and CDR2 SNTAGT come from the germline V gene. CDR3 length: 19 amino acids. The DNA for the CDR3 is TGTGCCAGCAGTGACTCGAAGTTCGGCAGTCTAGGTGCATCCTACGAGCAGTACTTC. Translated, it gives CASSDSKFGSLGASYEQYF.

The chain has TRBV5-6 and TRBJ1-1; 7 bases are a match to TRBD1. The V and J ends lost 2 bases and 4 bases, in that order; junction bases with no gene match: 11. The CDR3 is 16 residues long. CDR1 SGHDT and CDR2 YYEEEE come from the germline V gene. CDR3 nucleotide sequence: TGTGCCAGCAGCTTCTGGGGGACAGCCTTGAGCACTGAAGCTTTCTTT. This encodes CASSFWGTALSTEAFF.

The chain combines TRBV4-1 with TRBJ2-1; 9 bases are a match to TRBD2. Looked up from germline, CDR1 is MGHRA and CDR2 is YSYEKL. Trimming removed 3 bases from V and 6 bases from J; junction bases left unmatched: 9. This CDR3 has 16 residues. The CDR3 nucleotides read TGCGCCAGCAGCCATTTAGCGGGGGCCGTCCCCAATGAGCAGTTCTTC. Translated, it gives CASSHLAGAVPNEQFF.

Of note for this clone: In the same sample, other DNA sequences code for this CDR3. V and J are TRBV27 and TRBJ1-5; the D is unclear. Trimming cost V 0 bases and J 6 bases, with 9 bases left between them. Per germline, CDR1 MNHEY and CDR2 SMNVEV (reference sequence). The CDR3 runs 14 residues. The CDR3 sequence is CASSLSAGGQPQHF. The CDR3 DNA reads as TGTGCCAGCAGTTTATCGGCGGGAGGTCAGCCCCAGCATTTT.

The chain is built from TRBV5-1 and TRBJ2-1, with D perhaps TRBD2 (5 bases). Germline CDR1 SGHRS, CDR2 YFSETQ. This CDR3 is 16 amino acids long. V lost 2 bases to trimming and J lost 0 bases, with 12 bases between them. The CDR3 region has the DNA TGCGCCAGCAGCTTAGGAGGCATCAGCTCCTACAATGAGCAGTTCTTC. The encoded protein is CASSLGGISSYNEQFF.

This rearrangement joins TRBV27 to TRBJ1-1; unclear D gene. Germline V gene data show CDR1 as MNHEY and CDR2 as SMNVEV (reference sequence). The CDR3 has 16 amino acids. The V end lost 0 bases, the J end lost 0 bases, and 11 bases lay between the germline ends. Here the CDR3 reads CASSLSGAIMNTEAFF. CDR3 DNA: TGTGCCAGCAGTTTATCCGGAGCAATAATGAACACTGAAGCTTTCTTT.

J is TRBJ2-2 and V is TRBV3-1 (or the pseudogene TRBV3-2); 9 nucleotides align to TRBD2. The CDR3 totals 17 residues. Germline-derived CDR1 and CDR2 are LGHDT and YNNKEL (reference sequence). V gave up 5 bases and J gave up 0 bases; unmatched junction bases: 7. This chain's CDR3 is CASSTLAGDANTGELFF. The CDR3 DNA follows: TGTGCCAGCAGCACACTAGCGGGTGACGCGAACACCGGGGAGCTGTTTTTT.

This chain connects TRBV10-3 to TRBJ1-2; tentative D call: TRBD1 (5 bases). Germline CDR1 and CDR2: ENHRY and SYGVKD. CDR3 size: 14 residues. The germline V and J ends were trimmed by 6 bases and 0 bases, with 11 bases remaining between them. CDR3: CAIREDIANYGYTF. The CDR3 DNA reads as TGTGCCATCAGGGAGGACATTGCTAACTATGGCTACACCTTC.

The genes are TRBV7-6 and TRBJ2-3, with a possible D match to TRBD1 (7 bases). Germline CDR1 reads SGHVS; CDR2 reads FNYEAQ. This CDR3 comprises 16 residues. With 5 bases removed from V and 0 bases from J, the gap between germline ends came to 15 bases. The CDR3 sequence: CASSKLTGTSTDTQYF. The CDR3 nucleotides read TGTGCCAGCAGCAAGCTGACAGGGACTAGCACAGATACGCAGTATTTT.

In this sample, this clone turned up many times. V is TRBV11-2 and J is TRBJ1-4, with 7 nucleotides matching TRBD1. J was trimmed by 0 bases and V by 5 bases; bases with no gene match: 9. The CDR3 runs 17 residues. Germline assignment: CDR1 SGHAT and CDR2 FQNNGV. CDR3 nucleotides: TGTGCCAGCAGCACCTACAGGGGATTCACAACTAATGAAAAACTGTTTTTT. It yields the protein CASSTYRGFTTNEKLFF.

This clone has a handful of counts. This sequence joins TRBV30 and TRBJ2-3; unclear D gene. The CDR3 has 13 amino acids. With 7 bases removed from V and 0 bases from J, the gap between germline ends came to 11 bases. Looked up from germline, CDR1 is GTSNPN and CDR2 is SVGIG (reference sequence). The CDR3 region is CASDSPSTDTQYF. The CDR3 region has the DNA TGTGCCTCTGACTCCCCTAGCACAGATACGCAGTATTTT.

This clone was counted many times. This rearrangement joins TRBV9 to TRBJ2-1; no clear D. V lost 0 bases and J lost 10, with 17 bases in between. The CDR3 covers 15 residues. In germline, CDR1 is SGDLS, CDR2 YYNGEE. Here the CDR3 reads CASSVASTIATEQFF. Here the CDR3 DNA reads TGTGCCAGCAGCGTAGCGAGTACCATAGCCACGGAGCAGTTCTTC.

The chain has TRBV5-1 and TRBJ2-5; TRBD1 aligns across 7 bases. CDR1 SGHRS and CDR2 YFSETQ come from the germline V gene. The CDR3 runs 16 residues. V was clipped by 0 bases and J by 2 bases; unmatched bases: 7. CDR3 DNA sequence: TGCGCCAGCAGCTTGGCCGTGGGGGACAGACAAGAGACCCAGTACTTC. Protein product: CASSLAVGDRQETQYF.

There are a few counts of this clone. V gene TRBV19 combines with J gene TRBJ1-1; a possible D gene is TRBD1 (5 bases). The V end lost 3 bases, the J end lost 3 bases, and 8 bases lay between the germline ends. The CDR3 is made up of 13 amino acids. Germline-derived CDR1 and CDR2 are LNHDA and SQIVND (reference sequence). The CDR3 DNA follows: TGTGCCAGTAGTATCTGGGGGGACACTGAAGCTTTCTTT. This gives the protein CASSIWGDTEAFF.